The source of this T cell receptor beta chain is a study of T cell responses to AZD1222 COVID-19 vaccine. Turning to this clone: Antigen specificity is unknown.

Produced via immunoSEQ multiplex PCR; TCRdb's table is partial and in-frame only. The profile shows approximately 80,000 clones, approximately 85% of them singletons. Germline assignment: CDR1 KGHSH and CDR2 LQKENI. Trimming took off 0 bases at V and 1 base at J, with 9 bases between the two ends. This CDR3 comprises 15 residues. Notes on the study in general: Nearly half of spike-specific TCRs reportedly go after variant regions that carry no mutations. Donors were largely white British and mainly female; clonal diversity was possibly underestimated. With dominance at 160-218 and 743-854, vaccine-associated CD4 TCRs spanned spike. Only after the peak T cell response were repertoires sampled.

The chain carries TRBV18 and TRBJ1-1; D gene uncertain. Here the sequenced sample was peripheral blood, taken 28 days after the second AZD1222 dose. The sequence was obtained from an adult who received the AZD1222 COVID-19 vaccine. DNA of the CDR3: TGTGCCAGCTCACCACCCCTGGAGGGGAACACTGAAGCTTTCTTT. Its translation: CASSPPLEGNTEAFF. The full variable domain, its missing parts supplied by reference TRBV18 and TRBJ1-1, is NAGVMQNPRHLVRRRGQEARLRCSPMKGHSHVYWYRQLPEEGLKFMVYLQKENIIDESGMPKERFSAEFPKEGPSILRIQQVVRGDSAAYFCASSPPLEGNTEAFFGQGTRLTVV.